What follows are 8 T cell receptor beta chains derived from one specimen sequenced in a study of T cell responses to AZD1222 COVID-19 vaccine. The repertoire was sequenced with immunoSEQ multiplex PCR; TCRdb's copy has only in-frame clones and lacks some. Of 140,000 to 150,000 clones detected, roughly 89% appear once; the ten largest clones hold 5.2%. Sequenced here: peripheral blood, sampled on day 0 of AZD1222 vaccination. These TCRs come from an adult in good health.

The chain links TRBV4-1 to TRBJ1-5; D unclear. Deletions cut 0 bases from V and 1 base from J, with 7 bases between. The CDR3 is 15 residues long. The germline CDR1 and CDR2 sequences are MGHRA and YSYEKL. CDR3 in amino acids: CASSQEFRSNQPQHF. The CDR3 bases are TGCGCCAGCAGCCAAGAATTTAGGAGCAATCAGCCCCAGCATTTT.

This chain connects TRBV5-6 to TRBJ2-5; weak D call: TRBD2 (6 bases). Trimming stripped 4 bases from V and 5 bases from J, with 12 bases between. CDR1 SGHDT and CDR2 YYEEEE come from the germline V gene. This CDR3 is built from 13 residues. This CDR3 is CASSVPRGETQYF. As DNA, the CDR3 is TGTGCCAGCAGCGTGCCCCGGGGGGAGACCCAGTACTTC.

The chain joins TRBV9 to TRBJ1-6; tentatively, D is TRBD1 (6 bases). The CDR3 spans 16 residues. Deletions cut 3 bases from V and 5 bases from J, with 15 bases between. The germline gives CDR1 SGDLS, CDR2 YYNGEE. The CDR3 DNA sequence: TGTGCCAGCAGCGCAAGGGGGGACTTTCATAATTCACCCCTCCACTTT. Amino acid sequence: CASSARGDFHNSPLHF.

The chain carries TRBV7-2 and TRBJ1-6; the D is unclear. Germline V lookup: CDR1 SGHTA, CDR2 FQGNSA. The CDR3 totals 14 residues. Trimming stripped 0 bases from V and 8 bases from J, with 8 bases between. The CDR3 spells CASSLAGSDSPLHF. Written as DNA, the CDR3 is TGTGCCAGCAGCTTAGCCGGGTCGGATTCACCCCTCCACTTT.

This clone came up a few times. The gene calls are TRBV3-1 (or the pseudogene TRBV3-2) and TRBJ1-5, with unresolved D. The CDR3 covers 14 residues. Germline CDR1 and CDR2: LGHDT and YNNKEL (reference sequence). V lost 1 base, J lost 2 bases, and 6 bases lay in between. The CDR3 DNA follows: TGTGCCAGCAGCCAAGTTTGGGGCAATCAGCCCCAGCATTTT. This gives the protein CASSQVWGNQPQHF.

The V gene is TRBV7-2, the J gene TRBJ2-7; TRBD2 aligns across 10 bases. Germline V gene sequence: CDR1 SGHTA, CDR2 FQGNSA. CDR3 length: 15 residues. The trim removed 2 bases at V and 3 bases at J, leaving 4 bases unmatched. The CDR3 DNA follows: TGTGCCAGCAGCTTAAAACTAGCGGGAAACTACGAGCAGTACTTC. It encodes CASSLKLAGNYEQYF.

The CDR3 loop reads CATSRDRGVETQYF. CDR3 nucleotides: TGTGCCACCAGCAGAGATCGGGGAGTGGAGACCCAGTACTTC. The gene calls are TRBV15 and TRBJ2-5; D may be TRBD2 (5 bases). CDR1 and CDR2 (germline): LNHNV, YYDKDF (reference sequence). The CDR3 length is 14 residues. Trimming took off 0 bases at V and 5 bases at J, with 10 bases between the two ends.

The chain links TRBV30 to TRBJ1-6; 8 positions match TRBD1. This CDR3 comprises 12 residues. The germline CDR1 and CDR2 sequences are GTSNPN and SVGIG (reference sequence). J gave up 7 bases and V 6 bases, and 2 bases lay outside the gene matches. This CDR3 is CACGDRNSPLHF. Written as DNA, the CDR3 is TGTGCCTGCGGGGACAGGAATTCACCCCTCCACTTT. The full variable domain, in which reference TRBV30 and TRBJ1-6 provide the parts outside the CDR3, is SQTIHQWPATLVQPVGSPLSLECTVEGTSNPNLYWYRQAAGRGLQLLFYSVGIGQISSEVPQNLSASRPQDRQFILSSKKLLLSDSGFYLCACGDRNSPLHFGNGTRLTVT.